This TCR beta chain was identified in a study of cytomegalovirus exposure and HLA in healthy donors. General study findings and limits: It was reported that the classifier diagnosed cytomegalovirus status with high specificity and sensitivity in both the original and validation cohorts. Later findings reportedly placed an Asian-associated ancestry cluster below the roughly 660-donor mean for N-insertions. In a later analysis, HLA-associated TCR beta chains were more clonally expanded than equally common others. Association with HLA alleles at 0.05 false discovery rate was found for 16,951 TCR beta sequences in a later analysis.

As to this clone: Its antigen remains unknown.

PCR used 60 Vbeta primers and 13 Jbeta primers. Clones were sequenced by immunoSEQ multiplex PCR, and TCRdb holds only the in-frame ones, with some missing. The data hold fewer than 250,000 clones, with over 65% observed a single time. The germline V gene has CDR1 MRHNA and CDR2 SNTAGT. The CDR3 consists of 15 residues. Trimming removed 9 bases from V and 5 bases from J; junction bases left unmatched: 12. The genes are TRBV6-4 and TRBJ2-3; 9 nucleotides agree with TRBD1. Sequenced: PBMCs. The clonotype comes from a man aged 18 to 30 in good health and CMV-seronegative. The CDR3 reads CASTGQGPRGDTQYF. For the CDR3, the DNA is TGTGCCAGTACGGGACAGGGCCCACGGGGAGATACGCAGTATTTT.